Here is one TCR beta chain with its context. This sample stems from a study of blood T cell repertoires in COVID-19. Method: immunoSEQ multiplex PCR; TCRdb's copy keeps in-frame clones and lacks some. This table has 250,000 to 300,000 clones, less than 90% appearing once. The TCR comes from a woman in her seventies with COVID-19, enrolled during active disease. The sample was peripheral blood.

Written as DNA, the CDR3 is TGTGCCAGCAGCCCACAGGGGACCTCTGGAAACACCATATATTTT. Translating gives CASSPQGTSGNTIYF. The V call is TRBV7-2, the J call TRBJ1-3; 7 nucleotides align to TRBD1. Germline V gene sequence: CDR1 SGHTA, CDR2 FQGNSA. Trimming took 5 bases from V and 0 from J; bases not matched to a gene: 4. The CDR3 covers 15 residues. The whole variable domain, remainder taken from reference TRBV7-2 and TRBJ1-3, is GAGVSQSPSNKVTEKGKDVELRCDPISGHTALYWYRQSLGQGLEFLIYFQGNSAPDKSGLPSDRFSAERTGGSVSTLTIQRTQQEDSAVYLCASSPQGTSGNTIYFGEGSWLTVV.